This T cell receptor (beta chain) was sequenced in a study of CD4 T cell repertoires in COVID-19. Findings and limits, study-wide: Some SARS-CoV-2 clonotypes, between about 6 and 28%, recurred in SARS-CoV and/or HKU1 cultures. Two or all three memory subsets shared several highly expanded SARS-CoV-2-reactive clonotypes.

TCRdb's table, derived via immunoSEQ multiplex PCR, lists solely in-frame clones and lacks some. The table shows tens of thousands of clones, with approximately 83% occurring only once. CDR1 and CDR2 from the germline V gene are MNHEY and SVGEGT. The CDR3 is 15 amino acids. V shed 5 bases and J shed 1 base, with 11 bases lying between them. As to this clone: No antigen is known for it.

Samples came from patients recovered from mild-to-severe COVID-19. The memory T cells were sequenced right after ex vivo isolation, without culture. The gene calls are TRBV6-2 or TRBV6-3 and TRBJ2-2, with D possibly TRBD1 on 6 matching bases. The TCR was taken from a human donor who had COVID-19. This material consisted of CD4+ T cells from peripheral blood, taken after recovery from COVID-19. CDR3 protein: CASSRGTRNTGELFF. The DNA for the CDR3 is TGTGCCAGCAGTAGGGGGACACGGAACACCGGGGAGCTGTTTTTT.